The source of this T cell receptor (beta chain) is a study of T-cell memory formation after mild COVID-19. This CDR3 contains 14 residues. With 5 bases removed from V and 8 bases from J, the gap between germline ends came to 16 bases. Germline V CDR1 and CDR2: SGHAT, FQDESV (reference sequence). This clonotype was seen a few times. TCRdb ran MiXCR on the 5' RACE reads and lists one entry per CDR3 protein. Of roughly 220,000 distinct CDR3 sequences listed, roughly 10% were seen once; the top ten hold 3% to 4%. Specimen: PBMCs or a T cell subset sorted from them (not recorded which). The source is a man younger than 35 who had mild COVID-19 (a few samples of this study predate the infection). Cell type and time point are not known. The chain links TRBV11-1 to TRBJ2-1; D call uncertain. The CDR3 spells CASSPVSGADEQFF. The CDR3 DNA is TGTGCCAGCAGCCCGGTGTCGGGTGCGGATGAGCAGTTCTTC.